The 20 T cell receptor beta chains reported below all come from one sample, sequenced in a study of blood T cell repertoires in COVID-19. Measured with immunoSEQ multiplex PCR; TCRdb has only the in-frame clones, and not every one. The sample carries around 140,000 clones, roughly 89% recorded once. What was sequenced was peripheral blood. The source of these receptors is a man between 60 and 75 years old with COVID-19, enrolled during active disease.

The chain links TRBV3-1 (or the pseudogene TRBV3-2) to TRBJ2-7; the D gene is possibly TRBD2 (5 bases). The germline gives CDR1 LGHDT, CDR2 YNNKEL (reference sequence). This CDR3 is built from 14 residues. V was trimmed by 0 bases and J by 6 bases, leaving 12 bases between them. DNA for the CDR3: TGTGCCAGCAGCCAAGACGACTACTCGGGCGAGCAGTACTTC. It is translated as CASSQDDYSGEQYF.

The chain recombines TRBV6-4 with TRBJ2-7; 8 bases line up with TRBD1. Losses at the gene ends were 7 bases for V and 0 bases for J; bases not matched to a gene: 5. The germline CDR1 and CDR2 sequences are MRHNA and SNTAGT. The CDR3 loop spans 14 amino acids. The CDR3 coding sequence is TGTGCCAGCAACGGGACAGGCCGCTCCTACGAGCAGTACTTC. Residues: CASNGTGRSYEQYF.

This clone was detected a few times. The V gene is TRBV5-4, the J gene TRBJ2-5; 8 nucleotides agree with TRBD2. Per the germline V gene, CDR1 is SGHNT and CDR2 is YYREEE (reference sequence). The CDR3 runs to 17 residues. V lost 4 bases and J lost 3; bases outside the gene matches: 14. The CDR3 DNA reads TGTGCCAGCAGCCCCCCCGGTGCCGCGCGGGGGGAAGAGACCCAGTACTTC. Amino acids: CASSPPGAARGEETQYF.

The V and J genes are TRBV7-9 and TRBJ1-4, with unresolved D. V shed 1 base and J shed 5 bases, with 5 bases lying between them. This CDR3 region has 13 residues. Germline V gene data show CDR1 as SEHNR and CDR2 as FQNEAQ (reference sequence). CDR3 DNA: TGTGCCAGCAGCTTAGAACAAAATGAAAAACTGTTTTTT. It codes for CASSLEQNEKLFF.

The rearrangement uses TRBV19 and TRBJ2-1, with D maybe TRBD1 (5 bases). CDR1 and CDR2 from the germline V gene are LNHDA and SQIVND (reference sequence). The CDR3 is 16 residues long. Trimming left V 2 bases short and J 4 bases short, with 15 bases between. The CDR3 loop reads CASSIPGAQSYNEQFF. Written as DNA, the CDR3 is TGTGCCAGTAGTATACCTGGGGCCCAATCTTACAATGAGCAGTTCTTC.

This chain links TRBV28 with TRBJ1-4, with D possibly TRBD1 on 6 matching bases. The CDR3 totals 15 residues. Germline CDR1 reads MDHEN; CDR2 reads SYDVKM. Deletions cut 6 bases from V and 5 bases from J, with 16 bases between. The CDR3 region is CASSLSGQGNEKLFF. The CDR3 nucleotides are TGTGCCAGCAGCCTTTCCGGCCAGGGGAATGAAAAACTGTTTTTT.

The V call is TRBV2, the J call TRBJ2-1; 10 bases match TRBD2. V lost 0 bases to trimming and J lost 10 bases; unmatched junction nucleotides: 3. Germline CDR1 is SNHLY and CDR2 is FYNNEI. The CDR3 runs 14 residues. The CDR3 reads CASSEARGLAEQFF. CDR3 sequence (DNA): TGTGCCAGCAGTGAAGCGCGGGGACTAGCGGAGCAGTTCTTC.

CDR3 sequence: CASSAPSGGAWGTDTQYF. The CDR3 nucleotides are TGTGCCAGCAGCGCCCCCAGCGGGGGGGCTTGGGGCACAGATACGCAGTATTTT. V gene TRBV9 combines with J gene TRBJ2-3; 10 bases are a match to TRBD2. CDR3 length: 18 amino acids. CDR1 is SGDLS and CDR2 is YYNGEE in the germline V gene. Trimming took 3 bases from V and 1 from J; bases not matched to a gene: 11.

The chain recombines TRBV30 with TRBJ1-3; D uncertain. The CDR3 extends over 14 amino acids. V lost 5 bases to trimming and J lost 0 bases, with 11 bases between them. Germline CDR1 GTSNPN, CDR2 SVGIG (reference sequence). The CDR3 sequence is CAWSTTNSGNTIYF. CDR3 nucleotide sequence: TGTGCCTGGTCCACCACTAACTCTGGAAACACCATATATTTT.

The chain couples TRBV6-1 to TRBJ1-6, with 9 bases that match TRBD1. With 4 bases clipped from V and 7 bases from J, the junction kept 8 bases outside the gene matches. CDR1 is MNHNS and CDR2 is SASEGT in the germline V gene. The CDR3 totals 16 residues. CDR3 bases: TGTGCCAGCAGTGGCGACAGGGGGTTCAGAAATTCACCCCTCCACTTT. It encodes CASSGDRGFRNSPLHF.

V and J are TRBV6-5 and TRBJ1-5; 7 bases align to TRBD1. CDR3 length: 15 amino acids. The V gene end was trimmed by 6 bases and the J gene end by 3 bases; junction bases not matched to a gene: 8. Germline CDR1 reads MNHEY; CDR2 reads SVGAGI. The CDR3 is CASSILDRTNQPQHF. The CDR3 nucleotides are TGTGCCAGCAGCATCTTGGACAGGACCAATCAGCCCCAGCATTTT.

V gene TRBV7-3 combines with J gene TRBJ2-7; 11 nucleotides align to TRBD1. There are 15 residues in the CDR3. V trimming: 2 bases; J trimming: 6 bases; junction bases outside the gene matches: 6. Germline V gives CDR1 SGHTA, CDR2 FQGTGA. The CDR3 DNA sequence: TGTGCCAGCAGCTTAGGTGGACAGGGGGCCTTCGAGCAGTACTTC. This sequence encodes CASSLGGQGAFEQYF.

In nucleotides, the CDR3 is TGCGCCAGCAGCTTGGCGGGAGCGGGCACTGAAGCTTTCTTT. Translation gives CASSLAGAGTEAFF. V is TRBV5-1 and J is TRBJ1-1; D unclear. Germline CDR1 SGHRS, CDR2 YFSETQ. V lost 0 bases, J lost 4 bases, and 10 bases lay in between. This CDR3 is 14 amino acids long. The variable domain in full, with the rest retrieved from reference TRBV5-1 and TRBJ1-1, is KAGVTQTPRYLIKTRGQQVTLSCSPISGHRSVSWYQQTPGQGLQFLFEYFSETQRNKGNFPGRFSGRQFSNSRSEMNVSTLELGDSALYLCASSLAGAGTEAFFGQGTRLTVV.

CDR3 amino acids: CATSTQNRGDSRGYTF. DNA for the CDR3: TGTGCCACCAGTACCCAAAACAGGGGGGATTCAAGAGGCTACACCTTC. V usage is TRBV24-1 and J usage is TRBJ1-2, with 8 bases fitting TRBD1. The CDR3 covers 16 residues. From germline, CDR1 is KGHDR and CDR2 SFDVKD. V dropped 6 bases and J dropped 8; count of bases not matched to a gene: 16.

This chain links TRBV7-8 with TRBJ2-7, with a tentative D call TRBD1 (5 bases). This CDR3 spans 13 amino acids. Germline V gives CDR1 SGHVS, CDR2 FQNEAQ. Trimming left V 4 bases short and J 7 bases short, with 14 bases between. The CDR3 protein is CASSYRTVREQYF. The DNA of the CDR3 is TGTGCCAGCAGCTACAGGACCGTAAGGGAGCAGTACTTC.

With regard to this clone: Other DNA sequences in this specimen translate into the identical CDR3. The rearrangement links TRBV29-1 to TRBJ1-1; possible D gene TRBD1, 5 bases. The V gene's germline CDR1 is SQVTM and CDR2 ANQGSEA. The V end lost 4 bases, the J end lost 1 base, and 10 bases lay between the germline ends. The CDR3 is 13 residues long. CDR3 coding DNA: TGCAGCGTTGCCAGGGTTGCGAACACTGAAGCTTTCTTT. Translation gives CSVARVANTEAFF.

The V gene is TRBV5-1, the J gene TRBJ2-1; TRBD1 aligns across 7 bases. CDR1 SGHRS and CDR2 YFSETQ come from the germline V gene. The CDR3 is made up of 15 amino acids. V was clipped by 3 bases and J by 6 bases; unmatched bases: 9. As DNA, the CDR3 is TGCGCCAGCAGCTCCGGGACAGAGAACTTCAATGAGCAGTTCTTC. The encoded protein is CASSSGTENFNEQFF.

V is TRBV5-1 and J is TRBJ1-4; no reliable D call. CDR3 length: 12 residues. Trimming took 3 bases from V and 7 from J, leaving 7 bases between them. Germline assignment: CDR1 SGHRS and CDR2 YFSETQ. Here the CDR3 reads CASSSGGEKLFF. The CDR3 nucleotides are TGCGCCAGCAGCTCCGGAGGTGAAAAACTGTTTTTT.

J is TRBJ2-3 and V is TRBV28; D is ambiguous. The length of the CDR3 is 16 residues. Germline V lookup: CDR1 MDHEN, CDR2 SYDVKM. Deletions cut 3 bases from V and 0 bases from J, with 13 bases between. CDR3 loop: CASSFGGLSSTDTQYF. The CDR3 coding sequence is TGTGCCAGCAGTTTCGGCGGATTATCTAGCACAGATACGCAGTATTTT.

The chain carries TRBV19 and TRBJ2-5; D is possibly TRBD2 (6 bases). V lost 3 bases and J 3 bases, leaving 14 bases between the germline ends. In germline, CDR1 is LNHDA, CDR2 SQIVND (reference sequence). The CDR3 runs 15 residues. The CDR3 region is CASSMRDSWEETQYF. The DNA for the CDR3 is TGTGCCAGTAGTATGAGGGACTCTTGGGAAGAGACCCAGTACTTC.